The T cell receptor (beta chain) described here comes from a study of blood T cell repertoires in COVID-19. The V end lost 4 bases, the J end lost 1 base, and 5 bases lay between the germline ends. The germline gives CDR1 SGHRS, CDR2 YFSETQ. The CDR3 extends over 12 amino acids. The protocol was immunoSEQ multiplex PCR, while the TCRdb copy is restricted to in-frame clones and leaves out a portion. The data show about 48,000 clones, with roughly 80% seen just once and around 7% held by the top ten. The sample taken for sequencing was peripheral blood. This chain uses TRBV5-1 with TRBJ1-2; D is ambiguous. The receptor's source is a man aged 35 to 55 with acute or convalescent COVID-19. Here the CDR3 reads CASSRDNYGYTF. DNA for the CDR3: TGCGCCAGCAGCAGAGATAACTATGGCTACACCTTC.